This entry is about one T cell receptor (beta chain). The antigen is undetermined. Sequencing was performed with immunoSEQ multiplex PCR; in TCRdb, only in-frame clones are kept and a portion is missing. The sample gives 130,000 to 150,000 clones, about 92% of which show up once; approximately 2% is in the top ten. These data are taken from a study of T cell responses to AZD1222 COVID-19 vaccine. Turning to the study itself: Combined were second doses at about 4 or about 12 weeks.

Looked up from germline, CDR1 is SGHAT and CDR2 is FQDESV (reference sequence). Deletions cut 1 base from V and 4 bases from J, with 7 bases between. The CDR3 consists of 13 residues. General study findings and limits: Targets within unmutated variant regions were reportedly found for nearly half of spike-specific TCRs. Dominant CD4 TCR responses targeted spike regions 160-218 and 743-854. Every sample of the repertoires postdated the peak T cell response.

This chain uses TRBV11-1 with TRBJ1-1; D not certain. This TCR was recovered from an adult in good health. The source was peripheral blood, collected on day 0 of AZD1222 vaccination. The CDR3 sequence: CASSLVRGTEAFF. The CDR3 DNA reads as TGTGCCAGCAGCTTAGTACGAGGCACTGAAGCTTTCTTT.